This passage covers 4 T cell receptor beta chains from one sample sequenced in a study of glioma-infiltrating T cells after dendritic cell vaccination. Regarding time point: after dendritic cell vaccination, including at tumor progression/relapse. Sequencing used immunoSEQ multiplex PCR; TCRdb keeps in-frame clones, though not all of them. The sample yields approximately 90,000 clones, roughly 77% seen once. The specimen comprised blood, sampled after dendritic cell vaccination. The receptors shown here come from a human donor with glioblastoma.

The J gene is TRBJ2-3, the V gene TRBV5-1, with 10 bases lining up with TRBD1. This CDR3 is 14 amino acids long. The V gene's germline CDR1 is SGHRS and CDR2 YFSETQ. V shed 3 bases and J 4 bases; nucleotides not matched to a gene: 2. The CDR3 loop is CASSYDRGPDTQYF. The CDR3 nucleotides are TGCGCCAGCAGCTACGACAGGGGGCCAGATACGCAGTATTTT.

As DNA, the CDR3 is TGCGCCAGCAGCTGGGGGGCAGGGGGATACGAGCAGTACTTC. Translation: CASSWGAGGYEQYF. This chain joins TRBV5-1 and TRBJ2-7, with D perhaps TRBD1 (7 bases). The CDR3 contains 14 residues. V was cut by 3 bases and J by 4 bases, with 14 bases left in between. CDR1 and CDR2 from the germline V gene are SGHRS and YFSETQ. Looking up the rest from reference TRBV5-1 and TRBJ2-7 gives the full variable domain: KAGVTQTPRYLIKTRGQQVTLSCSPISGHRSVSWYQQTPGQGLQFLFEYFSETQRNKGNFPGRFSGRQFSNSRSEMNVSTLELGDSALYLCASSWGAGGYEQYFGPGTRLTVT.

V and J are TRBV12-5 and TRBJ1-2; 9 bases line up with TRBD1. V shed 1 base and J 8 bases; nucleotides not matched to a gene: 5. The CDR3 length is 14 residues. The V gene's germline CDR1 is LGHNT and CDR2 FRNRAP. CDR3 sequence reads: CASGLGDRAGGYTF. CDR3 bases: TGTGCTAGTGGTTTGGGGGACAGGGCGGGCGGCTACACCTTC.

This chain joins TRBV12-2 and TRBJ1-6; the table gives TRBD1 as D, unverified against the DNA. TRBV12-2 is listed as a pseudogene. There are 18 residues in the CDR3. The CDR3, as DNA: TGTGCAAGTCGCACGGGACAGGGGGCAAAGTCCTATAATTCACCCCTCCACTTT. It translates to CASRTGQGAKSYNSPLHF.